The clone carrying this T cell receptor (beta chain) came up many times. Sequenced by immunoSEQ multiplex PCR; TCRdb stores in-frame clones only, minus some. The data contain roughly 68,000 clones, 79% of them singletons. Described time point: baseline, week 1 (first vaccination visit). Documented treatment: pre-vaccination baseline after standard-of-care therapy. Germline CDR1 SNHLY, CDR2 FYNNEI. Trimming removed 2 bases from V and 4 bases from J, with 11 bases in between. This CDR3 region has 14 residues. This sample stems from a study of a mutant IDH1 vaccine in newly diagnosed glioma. Material: PBMCs, obtained from a glioma patient treated with radiotherapy, temozolomide or both. The chain carries TRBV2 and TRBJ1-1, with D unresolved. The sequence was collected from a man aged 45-65 years with glioma. The CDR3: CASSEILVATEAFF. The CDR3 bases are TGTGCCAGCAGTGAAATTTTAGTGGCCACTGAAGCTTTCTTT.